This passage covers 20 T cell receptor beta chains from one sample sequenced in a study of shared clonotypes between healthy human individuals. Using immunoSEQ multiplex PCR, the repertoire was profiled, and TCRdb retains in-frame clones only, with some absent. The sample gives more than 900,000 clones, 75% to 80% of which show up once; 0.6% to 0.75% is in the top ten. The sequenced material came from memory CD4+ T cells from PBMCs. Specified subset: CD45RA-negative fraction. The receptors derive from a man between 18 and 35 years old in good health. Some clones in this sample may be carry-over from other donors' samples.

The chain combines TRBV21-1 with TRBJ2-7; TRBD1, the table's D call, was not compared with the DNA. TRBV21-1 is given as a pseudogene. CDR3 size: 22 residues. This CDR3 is CASSNRYYGRTGCINGSYEQYF. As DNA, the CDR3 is TGTGCCAGCAGCAATCGGTATTATGGGAGGACAGGGTGCATAAATGGCTCCTACGAGCAGTACTTC.

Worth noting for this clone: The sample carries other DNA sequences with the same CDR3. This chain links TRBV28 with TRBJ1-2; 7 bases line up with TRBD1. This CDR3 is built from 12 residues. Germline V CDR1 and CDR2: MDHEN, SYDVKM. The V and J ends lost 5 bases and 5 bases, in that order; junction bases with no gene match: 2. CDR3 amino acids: CASSQGGYGYTF. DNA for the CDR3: TGTGCCAGCAGTCAGGGGGGTTATGGCTACACCTTC.

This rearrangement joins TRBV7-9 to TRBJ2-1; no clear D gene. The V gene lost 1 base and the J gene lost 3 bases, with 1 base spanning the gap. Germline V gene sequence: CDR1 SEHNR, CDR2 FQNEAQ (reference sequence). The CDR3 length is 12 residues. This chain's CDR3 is CASSLVYNEQFF. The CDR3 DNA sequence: TGTGCCAGCAGCTTAGTCTACAATGAGCAGTTCTTC.

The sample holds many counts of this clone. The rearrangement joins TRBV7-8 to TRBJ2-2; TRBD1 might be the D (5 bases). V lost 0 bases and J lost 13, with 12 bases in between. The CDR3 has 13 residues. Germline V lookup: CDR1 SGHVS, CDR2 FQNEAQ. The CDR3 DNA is TGTGCCAGCAGCTTAGCGGGCAGGGTTGGGCTGTTTTTT. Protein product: CASSLAGRVGLFF.

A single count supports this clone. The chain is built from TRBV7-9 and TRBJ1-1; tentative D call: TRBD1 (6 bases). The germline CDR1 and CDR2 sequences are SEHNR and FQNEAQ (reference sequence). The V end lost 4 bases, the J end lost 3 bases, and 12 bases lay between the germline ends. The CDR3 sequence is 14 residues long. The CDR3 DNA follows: TGTGCCAGCAGCTCAACAGGGAGGGACACTGAAGCTTTCTTT. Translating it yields CASSSTGRDTEAFF.

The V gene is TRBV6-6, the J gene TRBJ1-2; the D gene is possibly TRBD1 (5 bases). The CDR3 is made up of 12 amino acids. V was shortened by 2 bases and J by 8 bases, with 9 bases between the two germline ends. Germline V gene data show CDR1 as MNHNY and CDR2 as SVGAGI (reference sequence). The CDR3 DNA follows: TGTGCCAGCAGTTACAATTCAGGGGGCTACACCTTC. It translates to CASSYNSGGYTF.

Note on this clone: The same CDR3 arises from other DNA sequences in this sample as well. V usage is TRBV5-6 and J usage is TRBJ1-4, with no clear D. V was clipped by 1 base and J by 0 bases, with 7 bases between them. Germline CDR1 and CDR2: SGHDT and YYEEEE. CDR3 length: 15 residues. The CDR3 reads CASSLYGATNEKLFF. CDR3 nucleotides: TGTGCCAGCAGCTTGTACGGCGCAACTAATGAAAAACTGTTTTTT.

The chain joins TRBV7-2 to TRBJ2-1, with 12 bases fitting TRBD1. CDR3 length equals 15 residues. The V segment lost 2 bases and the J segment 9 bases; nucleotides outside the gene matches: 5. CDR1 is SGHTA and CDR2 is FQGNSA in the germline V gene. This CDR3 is CASSLMGQGAGEQFF. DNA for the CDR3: TGTGCCAGCAGCTTAATGGGACAGGGGGCGGGTGAGCAGTTCTTC.

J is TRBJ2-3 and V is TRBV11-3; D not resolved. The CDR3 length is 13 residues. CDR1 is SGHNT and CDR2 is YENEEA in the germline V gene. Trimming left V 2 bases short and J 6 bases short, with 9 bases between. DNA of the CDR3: TGTGCCAGCAGCTTAAATGTCTTGGATACGCAGTATTTT. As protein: CASSLNVLDTQYF.

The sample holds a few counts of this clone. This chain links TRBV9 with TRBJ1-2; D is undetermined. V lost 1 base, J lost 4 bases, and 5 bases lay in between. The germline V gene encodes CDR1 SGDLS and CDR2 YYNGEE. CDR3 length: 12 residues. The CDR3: CASSVWGYGYTF. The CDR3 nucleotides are TGTGCCAGCAGCGTATGGGGCTATGGCTACACCTTC.

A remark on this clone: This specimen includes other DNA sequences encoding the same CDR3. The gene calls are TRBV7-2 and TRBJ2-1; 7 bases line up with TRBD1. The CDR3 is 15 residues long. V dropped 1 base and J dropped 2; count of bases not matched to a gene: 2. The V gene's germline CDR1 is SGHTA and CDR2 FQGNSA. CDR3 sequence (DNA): TGTGCCAGCAGCTTAGACAGGGGTGCCTACAATGAGCAGTTCTTC. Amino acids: CASSLDRGAYNEQFF. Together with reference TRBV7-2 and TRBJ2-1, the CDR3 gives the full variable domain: GAGVSQSPSNKVTEKGKDVELRCDPISGHTALYWYRQSLGQGLEFLIYFQGNSAPDKSGLPSDRFSAERTGGSVSTLTIQRTQQEDSAVYLCASSLDRGAYNEQFFGPGTRLTVL.

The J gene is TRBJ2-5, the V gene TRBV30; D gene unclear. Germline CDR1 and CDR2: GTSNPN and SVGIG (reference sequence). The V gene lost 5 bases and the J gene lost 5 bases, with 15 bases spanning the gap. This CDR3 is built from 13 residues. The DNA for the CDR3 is TGTGCCTGGGAGCCCGTTGGTTGGGAGACCCAGTACTTC. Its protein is CAWEPVGWETQYF.

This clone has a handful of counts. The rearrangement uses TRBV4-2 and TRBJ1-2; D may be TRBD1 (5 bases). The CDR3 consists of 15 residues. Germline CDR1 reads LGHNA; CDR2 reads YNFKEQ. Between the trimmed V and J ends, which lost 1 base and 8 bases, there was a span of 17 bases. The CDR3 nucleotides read TGTGCCAGCAGCCAAGGGACACGCGACGGGAGAGGCTACACCTTC. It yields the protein CASSQGTRDGRGYTF.

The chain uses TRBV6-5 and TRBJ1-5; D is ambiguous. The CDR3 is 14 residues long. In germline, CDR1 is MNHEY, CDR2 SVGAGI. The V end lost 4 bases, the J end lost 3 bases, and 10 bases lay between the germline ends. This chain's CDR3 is CASSFGRTNQPQHF. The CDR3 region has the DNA TGTGCCAGCAGTTTTGGACGGACCAATCAGCCCCAGCATTTT.

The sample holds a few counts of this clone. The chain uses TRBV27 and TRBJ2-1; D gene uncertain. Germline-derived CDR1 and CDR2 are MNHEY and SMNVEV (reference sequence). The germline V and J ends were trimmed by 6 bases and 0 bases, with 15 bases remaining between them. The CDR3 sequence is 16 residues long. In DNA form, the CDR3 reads TGTGCCAGCAGGGTCGGTACCTGGAGCTCCTACAATGAGCAGTTCTTC. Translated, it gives CASRVGTWSSYNEQFF.

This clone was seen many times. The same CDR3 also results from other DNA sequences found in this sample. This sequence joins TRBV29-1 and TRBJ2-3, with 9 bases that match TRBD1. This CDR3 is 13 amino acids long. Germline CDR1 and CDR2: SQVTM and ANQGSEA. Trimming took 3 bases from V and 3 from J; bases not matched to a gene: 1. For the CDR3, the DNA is TGCAGCGTTGAGACAGGGGGGACAGATACGCAGTATTTT. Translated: CSVETGGTDTQYF.

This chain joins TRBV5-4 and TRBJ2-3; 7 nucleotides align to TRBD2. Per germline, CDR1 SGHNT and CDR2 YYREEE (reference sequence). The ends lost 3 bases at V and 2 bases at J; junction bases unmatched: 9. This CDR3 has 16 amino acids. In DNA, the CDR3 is TGTGCCAGCAGCTCAATAGCGGGTAGACTCACAGATACGCAGTATTTT. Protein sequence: CASSSIAGRLTDTQYF.

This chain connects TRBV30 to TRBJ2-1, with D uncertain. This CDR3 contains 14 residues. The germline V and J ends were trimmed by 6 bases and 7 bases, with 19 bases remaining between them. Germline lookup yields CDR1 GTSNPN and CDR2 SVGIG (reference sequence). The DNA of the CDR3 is TGTGCCTGTCCTAGGGTGGGCTTCAGGAATGAGCAGTTCTTC. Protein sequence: CACPRVGFRNEQFF.

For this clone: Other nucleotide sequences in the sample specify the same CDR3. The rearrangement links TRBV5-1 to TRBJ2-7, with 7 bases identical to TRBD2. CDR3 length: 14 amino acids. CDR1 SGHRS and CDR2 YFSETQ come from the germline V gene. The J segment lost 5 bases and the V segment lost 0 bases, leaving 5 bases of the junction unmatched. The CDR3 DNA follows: TGCGCCAGCAGCTTGGTGGCGGGAGCTGACGAGCAGTACTTC. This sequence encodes CASSLVAGADEQYF.

The CDR3 nucleotides read TGCGCCAGCAGCTTGACGGCGGACAATCAGCCCCAGCATTTT. Translating gives CASSLTADNQPQHF. The V and J genes are TRBV5-1 and TRBJ1-5; D remains unclear. The germline V and J ends were trimmed by 1 base and 3 bases, with 8 bases remaining between them. CDR3 size: 14 residues. CDR1 SGHRS and CDR2 YFSETQ come from the germline V gene.